This record concerns one TCR beta chain sequence. Trimming left V 3 bases short and J 4 bases short, with 17 bases between. This CDR3 contains 17 residues. Germline V lookup: CDR1 SGDLS, CDR2 YYNGEE. The time point was: pre-sensitization, week 0. The treatment denotes: therapeutic diphenylcyclopropenone sensitization with weekly scalp DPC. The entry originates in a study of human T cells and chemical hapten exposure. Each CDR3 protein gets one entry after TCRdb re-called the RACE reads with MiXCR. The sample consists of 350,000 to 400,000 distinct CDR3 sequences, roughly 5.3% of them appearing once. The source is a woman between 45 and 65 years old with alopecia areata. Some clones in this sample may be carry-over from other donors' samples. This rearrangement joins TRBV9 to TRBJ2-6; TRBD1 or TRBD2 may be the D gene (5 bases each). This sample comprised whole blood, obtained in connection with sensitization to the hapten diphenylcyclopropenone (DPC). Here the CDR3 DNA reads TGTGCCAGCAGCGCGGACCCAGCAGGGACCGGGGCCAACGTCCTGACTTTC. Residues: CASSADPAGTGANVLTF.